Following are 5 T cell receptor beta chains from one sample sequenced in a study of T cells in Graves' hyperthyroidism and ophthalmopathy. TCR beta CDR3 sequences were amplified from RNA transcripts. The HTBI primer set drove a first-round RT-PCR of the TCR CDR3. TCRdb analysed the multiplex PCR reads with MiXCR anew, one entry per CDR3 protein. This table holds 500,000 to 550,000 distinct CDR3 sequences, around 20% found once. Sample: blood. The source of these receptors is a man younger than 35 with Graves' hyperthyroidism.

This clonotype showed up many times. The gene calls are TRBV12-3 or TRBV12-4 and TRBJ2-5; the D gene could be TRBD1 or TRBD2 (5 bases each). Trimming pared 6 bases from V and 2 bases from J, leaving 13 bases between. The CDR3 is 14 residues long. Here the CDR3 reads CASRAGAAQETQYF. The DNA of the CDR3 is TGTGCCAGCAGGGCCGGGGCAGCTCAAGAGACCCAGTACTTC.

This clonotype showed up many times. V and J are TRBV11-3 and TRBJ2-7; D is possibly TRBD2 (6 bases). Trimming left V 5 bases short and J 5 bases short, with 10 bases between. Per the germline V gene, CDR1 is SGHNT and CDR2 is YENEEA. The CDR3 runs 12 residues. The CDR3 DNA sequence: TGTGCCAGCAGCGGGGAGGCCCACGAGCAGTACTTC. Translating gives CASSGEAHEQYF.

The V and J genes are TRBV12-3 or TRBV12-4 and TRBJ2-7; 11 bases fit TRBD2. This CDR3 contains 14 residues. V lost 6 bases to trimming and J lost 3 bases; unmatched junction nucleotides: 4. The CDR3 nucleotides are TGTGCCAGCAGCACTAGCGGGAGTCACTACGAGCAGTACTTC. It translates to CASSTSGSHYEQYF.

This clonotype was counted many times. The chain has TRBV20-1 and TRBJ1-2; D perhaps matches TRBD1 (6 bases). The CDR3 runs to 12 residues. The germline V and J ends were trimmed by 6 bases and 4 bases, with 12 bases remaining between them. Germline-derived CDR1 and CDR2 are DFQATT and SNEGSKA (reference sequence). The CDR3 protein is CSATAGAYGYTF. CDR3 nucleotide sequence: TGCAGTGCAACGGCAGGGGCCTATGGCTACACCTTC.

This clonotype turned up a few times. This sequence joins TRBV25-1 and TRBJ1-1, with D hard to call. Trimming cost V 4 bases and J 2 bases, with 17 bases left between them. Germline-derived CDR1 and CDR2 are MGHDK and SYGVNS. There are 16 residues in the CDR3. The CDR3 spells CASSAHWLGRNTEAFF. Written as DNA, the CDR3 is TGTGCCAGCAGTGCGCACTGGTTGGGCCGAAACACTGAAGCTTTCTTT. The full variable domain, with the rest looked up from reference TRBV25-1 and TRBJ1-1, is EADIYQTPRYLVIGTGKKITLECSQTMGHDKMYWYQQDPGMELHLIHYSYGVNSTEKGDLSSESTVSRIRTEHFPLTLESARPSHTSQYLCASSAHWLGRNTEAFFGQGTRLTVV.